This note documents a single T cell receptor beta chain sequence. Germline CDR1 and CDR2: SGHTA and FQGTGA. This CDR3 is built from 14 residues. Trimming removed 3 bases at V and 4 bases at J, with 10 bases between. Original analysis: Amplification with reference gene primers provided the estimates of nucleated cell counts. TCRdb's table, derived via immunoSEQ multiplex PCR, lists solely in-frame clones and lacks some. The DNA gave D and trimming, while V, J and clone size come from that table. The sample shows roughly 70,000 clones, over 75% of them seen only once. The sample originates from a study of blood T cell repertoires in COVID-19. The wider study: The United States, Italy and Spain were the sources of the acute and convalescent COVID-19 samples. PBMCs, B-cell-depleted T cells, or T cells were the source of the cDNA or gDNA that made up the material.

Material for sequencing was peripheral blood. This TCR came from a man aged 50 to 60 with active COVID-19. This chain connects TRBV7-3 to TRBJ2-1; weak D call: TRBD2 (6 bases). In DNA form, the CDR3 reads TGTGCCAGCAGCTTCCGGGGGATGTACAATGAGCAGTTCTTC. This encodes CASSFRGMYNEQFF. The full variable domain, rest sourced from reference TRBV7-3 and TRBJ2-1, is GAGVSQTPSNKVTEKGKYVELRCDPISGHTALYWYRQSLGQGPEFLIYFQGTGAADDSGLPNDRFFAVRPEGSVSTLKIQRTERGDSAVYLCASSFRGMYNEQFFGPGTRLTVL.